This TCR beta chain was found in a study of blood T cell repertoires in COVID-19. About the study: The United States, Italy and Spain provided the acute and convalescent COVID-19 samples.

V was pared by 2 bases and J by 6 bases, with 17 bases between. CDR1 and CDR2 (germline): LNHDA, SQIVND (reference sequence). This CDR3 spans 16 amino acids. Produced via immunoSEQ multiplex PCR; TCRdb's table is partial and in-frame only. The repertoire includes some 21,000 clones, just over 85% of them detected once, and about 12% sits in the top ten. The sequenced sample consisted of peripheral blood. The TCR comes from an elderly woman with active or convalescent COVID-19. The chain couples TRBV19 to TRBJ1-5; D is possibly TRBD1 (5 bases). CDR3 sequence (DNA): TGTGCCAGTAGTATACTCCCCGACAGATTCGCTCAGCCCCAGCATTTT. Translation: CASSILPDRFAQPQHF.